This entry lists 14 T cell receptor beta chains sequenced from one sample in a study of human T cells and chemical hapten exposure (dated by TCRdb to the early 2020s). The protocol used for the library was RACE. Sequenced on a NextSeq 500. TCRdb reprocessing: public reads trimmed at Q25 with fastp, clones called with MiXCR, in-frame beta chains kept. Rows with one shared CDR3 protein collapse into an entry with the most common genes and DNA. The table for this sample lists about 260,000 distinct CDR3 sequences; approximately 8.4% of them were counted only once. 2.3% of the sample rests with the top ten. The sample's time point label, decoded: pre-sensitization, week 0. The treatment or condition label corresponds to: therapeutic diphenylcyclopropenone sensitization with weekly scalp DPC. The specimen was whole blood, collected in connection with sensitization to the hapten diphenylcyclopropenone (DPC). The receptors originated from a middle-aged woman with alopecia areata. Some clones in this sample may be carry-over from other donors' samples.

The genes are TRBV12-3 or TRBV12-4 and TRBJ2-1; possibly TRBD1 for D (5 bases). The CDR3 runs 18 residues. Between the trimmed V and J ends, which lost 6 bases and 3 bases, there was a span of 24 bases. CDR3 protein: CASSPGYPAQTGYNEQFF. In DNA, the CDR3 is TGTGCCAGCAGCCCAGGGTACCCCGCCCAGACTGGCTACAATGAGCAGTTCTTC.

As DNA, the CDR3 is TGTGCCAGCAACGACGACAGGACCGCTTGGAAGCCCCAGCATTTT. Its translation is CASNDDRTAWKPQHF. This rearrangement joins TRBV6-2 or TRBV6-3 to TRBJ1-5; TRBD1 is a possible D gene (6 bases). The germline V gene has CDR1 MNHEY and CDR2 SVGEGT. This CDR3 spans 15 amino acids. The V end was cut by 7 bases, the J end by 8 bases, with 21 bases between.

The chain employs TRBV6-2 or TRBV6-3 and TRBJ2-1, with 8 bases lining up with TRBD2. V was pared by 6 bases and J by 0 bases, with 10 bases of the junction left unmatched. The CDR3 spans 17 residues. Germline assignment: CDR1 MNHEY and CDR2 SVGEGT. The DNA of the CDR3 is TGTGCCAGCAGACATACTAGCGGACTGAGCTCCTACAATGAGCAGTTCTTC. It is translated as CASRHTSGLSSYNEQFF.

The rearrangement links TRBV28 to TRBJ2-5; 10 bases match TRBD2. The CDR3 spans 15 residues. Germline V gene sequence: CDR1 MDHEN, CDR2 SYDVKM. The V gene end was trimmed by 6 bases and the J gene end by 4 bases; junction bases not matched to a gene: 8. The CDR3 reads CASSSRRLAGETQYF. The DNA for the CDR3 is TGTGCCAGCAGCTCCCGCCGACTAGCGGGAGAGACCCAGTACTTC.

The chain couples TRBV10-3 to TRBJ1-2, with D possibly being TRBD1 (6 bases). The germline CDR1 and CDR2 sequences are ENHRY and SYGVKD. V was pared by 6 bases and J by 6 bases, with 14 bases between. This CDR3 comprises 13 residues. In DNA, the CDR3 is TGTGCCATCAGCGGGCCCGGGGGCGATGGCTACACCTTC. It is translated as CAISGPGGDGYTF.

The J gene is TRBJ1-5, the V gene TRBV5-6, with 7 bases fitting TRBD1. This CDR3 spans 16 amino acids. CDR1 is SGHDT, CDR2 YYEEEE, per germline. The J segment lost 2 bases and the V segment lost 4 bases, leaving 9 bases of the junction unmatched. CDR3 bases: TGTGCCAGCAGCGGAAACCGGGACAGTGGCAATCAGCCCCAGCATTTT. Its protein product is CASSGNRDSGNQPQHF.

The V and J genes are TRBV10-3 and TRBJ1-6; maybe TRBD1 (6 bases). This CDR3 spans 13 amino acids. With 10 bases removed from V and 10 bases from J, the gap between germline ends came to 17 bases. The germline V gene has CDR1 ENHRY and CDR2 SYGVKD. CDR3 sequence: CATNRDLSSPLHF. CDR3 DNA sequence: TGTGCCACGAACAGGGACCTTTCGTCACCCCTCCACTTT.

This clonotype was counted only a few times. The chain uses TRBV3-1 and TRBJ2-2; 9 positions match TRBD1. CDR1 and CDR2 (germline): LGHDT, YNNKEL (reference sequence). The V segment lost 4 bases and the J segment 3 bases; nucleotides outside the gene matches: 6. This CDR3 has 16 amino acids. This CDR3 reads CASSRWTGADTGELFF. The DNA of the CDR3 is TGTGCCAGCAGCCGGTGGACAGGGGCCGACACCGGGGAGCTGTTTTTT.

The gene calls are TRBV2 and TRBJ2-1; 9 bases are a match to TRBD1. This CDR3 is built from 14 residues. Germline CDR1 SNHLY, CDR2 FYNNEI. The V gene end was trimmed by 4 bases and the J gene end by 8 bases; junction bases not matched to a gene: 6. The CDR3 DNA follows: TGTGCCAGCAGTGTCGGGACAGGGTTCGATGAGCAGTTCTTC. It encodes CASSVGTGFDEQFF. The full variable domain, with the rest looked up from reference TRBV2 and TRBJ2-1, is EPEVTQTPSHQVTQMGQEVILRCVPISNHLYFYWYRQILGQKVEFLVSFYNNEISEKSEIFDDQFSVERPDGSNFTLKIRSTKLEDSAMYFCASSVGTGFDEQFFGPGTRLTVL.

CDR3 loop: CASSVTTGPSYEQYF. In nucleotides, the CDR3 is TGTGCCAGCAGTGTCACGACAGGACCCTCCTACGAGCAGTACTTC. The chain employs TRBV27 and TRBJ2-7; D may be TRBD1 (6 bases). The V end was cut by 5 bases, the J end by 0 bases, with 14 bases between. The germline V gene encodes CDR1 MNHEY and CDR2 SMNVEV (reference sequence). The CDR3 is made up of 15 amino acids.

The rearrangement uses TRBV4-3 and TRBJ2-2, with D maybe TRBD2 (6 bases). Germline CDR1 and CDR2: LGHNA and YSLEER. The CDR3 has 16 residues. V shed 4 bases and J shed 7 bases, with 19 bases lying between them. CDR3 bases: TGCGCCAGCAGCCGCTCCTTGGGAGGTACAGGCGGGGAGCTGTTTTTT. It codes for CASSRSLGGTGGELFF.

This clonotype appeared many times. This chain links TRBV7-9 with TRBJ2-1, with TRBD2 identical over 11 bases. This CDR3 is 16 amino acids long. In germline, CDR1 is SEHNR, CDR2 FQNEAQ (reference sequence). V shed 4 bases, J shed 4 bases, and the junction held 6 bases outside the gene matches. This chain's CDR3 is CASSSGTSGVYNEQFF. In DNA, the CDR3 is TGTGCCAGCAGCTCCGGGACTAGCGGAGTTTACAATGAGCAGTTCTTC.

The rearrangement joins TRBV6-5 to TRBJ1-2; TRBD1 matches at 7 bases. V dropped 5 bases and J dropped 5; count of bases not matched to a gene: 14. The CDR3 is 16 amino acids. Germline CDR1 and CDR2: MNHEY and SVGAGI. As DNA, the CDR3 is TGTGCCAGCAGTACTCTGAGACAGGGAAGGCGGTATGGCTACACCTTC. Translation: CASSTLRQGRRYGYTF.

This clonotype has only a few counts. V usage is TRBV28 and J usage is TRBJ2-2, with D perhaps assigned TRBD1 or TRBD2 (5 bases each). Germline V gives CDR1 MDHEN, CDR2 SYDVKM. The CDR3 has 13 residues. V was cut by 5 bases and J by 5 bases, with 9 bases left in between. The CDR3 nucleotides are TGTGCCAGCAGTCGAGGGGTTACCGGGGAGCTGTTTTTT. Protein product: CASSRGVTGELFF.